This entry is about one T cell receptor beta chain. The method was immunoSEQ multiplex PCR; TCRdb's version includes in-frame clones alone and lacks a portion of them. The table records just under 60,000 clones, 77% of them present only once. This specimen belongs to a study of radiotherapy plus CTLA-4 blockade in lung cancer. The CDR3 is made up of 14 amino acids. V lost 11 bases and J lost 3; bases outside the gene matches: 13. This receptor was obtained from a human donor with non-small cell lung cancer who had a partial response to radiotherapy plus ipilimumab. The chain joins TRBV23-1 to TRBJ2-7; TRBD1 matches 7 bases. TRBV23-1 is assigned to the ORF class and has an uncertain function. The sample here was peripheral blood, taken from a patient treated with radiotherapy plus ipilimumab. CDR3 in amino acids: CARGDRDGLYEQYF. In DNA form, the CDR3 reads TGCGCCCGCGGCGACAGGGACGGACTCTACGAGCAGTACTTC.